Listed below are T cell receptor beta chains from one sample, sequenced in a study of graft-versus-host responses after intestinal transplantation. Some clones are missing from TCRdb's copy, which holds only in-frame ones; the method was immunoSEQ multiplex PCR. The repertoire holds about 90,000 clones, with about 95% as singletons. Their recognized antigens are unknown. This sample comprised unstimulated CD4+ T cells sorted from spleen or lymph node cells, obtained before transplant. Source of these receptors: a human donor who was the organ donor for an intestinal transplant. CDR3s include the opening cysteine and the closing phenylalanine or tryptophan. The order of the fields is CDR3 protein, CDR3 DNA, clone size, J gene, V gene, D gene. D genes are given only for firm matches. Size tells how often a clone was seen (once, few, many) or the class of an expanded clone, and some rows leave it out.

CDR3 protein: CATKQGSNYEQYF; CDR3 DNA: TGTGCCACAAAACAGGGGTCGAACTACGAGCAGTACTTC; clone size: -; J gene: TRBJ2-7; V gene: TRBV19; D gene: TRBD1
CDR3 protein: CASSLTDRVSNQPQHF; CDR3 DNA: TGTGCCAGCAGCTTAACGGACAGGGTTAGCAATCAGCCCCAGCATTTT; clone size: -; J gene: TRBJ1-5; V gene: TRBV7-2; D gene: TRBD1
CDR3 protein: CASSYSRRGRETQYF; CDR3 DNA: TGTGCCAGCAGTTACTCGAGAAGGGGGAGGGAGACCCAGTACTTC; clone size: -; J gene: TRBJ2-5; V gene: TRBV6-5; D gene: -
CDR3 protein: CASSSRVANTGELFF; CDR3 DNA: TGTGCCAGCAGCTCCAGGGTGGCGAACACCGGGGAGCTGTTTTTT; clone size: -; J gene: TRBJ2-2; V gene: TRBV7-2; D gene: -
CDR3 protein: CASSLHRATNEKLFF; CDR3 DNA: TGTGCCAGCAGCCTCCACAGGGCAACTAATGAAAAACTGTTTTTT; clone size: -; J gene: TRBJ1-4; V gene: TRBV7-2; D gene: -
CDR3 protein: CASSQGNGETQYF; CDR3 DNA: TGTGCCAGCTCACAGGGGAACGGAGAGACCCAGTACTTC; clone size: -; J gene: TRBJ2-5; V gene: TRBV18; D gene: -
CDR3 protein: CASSLDRGRGYEQYF; CDR3 DNA: TGTGCCAGCAGCTTGGACAGGGGGCGAGGGTACGAGCAGTACTTC; clone size: -; J gene: TRBJ2-7; V gene: TRBV7-9; D gene: TRBD1
CDR3 protein: CASSSGVAPTDTQYF; CDR3 DNA: TGTGCCAGCAGCTCCGGCGTAGCCCCCACAGATACGCAGTATTTT; clone size: -; J gene: TRBJ2-3; V gene: TRBV13; D gene: -
CDR3 protein: CASTPGNYGYTF; CDR3 DNA: TGTGCCAGCACCCCCGGGAACTATGGCTACACCTTC; clone size: few; J gene: TRBJ1-2; V gene: TRBV6-1; D gene: -
CDR3 protein: CASSLAPRGTGELFF; CDR3 DNA: TGCGCCAGCAGCTTGGCTCCGCGGGGCACCGGGGAGCTGTTTTTT; clone size: -; J gene: TRBJ2-2; V gene: TRBV5-1; D gene: -
CDR3 protein: CASSRPPGAFF; CDR3 DNA: TGTGCCAGCAGCCGCCCTCCCGGGGCTTTCTTT; clone size: -; J gene: TRBJ1-1; V gene: TRBV6-6; D gene: -
CDR3 protein: CASSLSGYSSGANVLTF; CDR3 DNA: TGTGCCAGCAGCTTGTCAGGGTATAGCTCTGGGGCCAACGTCCTGACTTTC; clone size: -; J gene: TRBJ2-6; V gene: TRBV7-9; D gene: -
CDR3 protein: CASSLSGGDTEAFF; CDR3 DNA: TGCGCCAGCAGCTTGTCAGGGGGCGACACTGAAGCTTTCTTT; clone size: -; J gene: TRBJ1-1; V gene: TRBV5-1; D gene: TRBD1
CDR3 protein: CASSKVVAGGEEGTQYF; CDR3 DNA: TGTGCCAGCAGCAAAGTTGTGGCGGGGGGGGAGGAAGGGACCCAGTACTTC; clone size: -; J gene: TRBJ2-5; V gene: TRBV21-1; D gene: -
CDR3 protein: CASSVSGTGDGYTF; CDR3 DNA: TGCGCCAGCAGCGTATCCGGGACAGGGGACGGCTACACCTTC; clone size: -; J gene: TRBJ1-2; V gene: TRBV5-1; D gene: TRBD1
CDR3 protein: CASSSRQGTEQYF; CDR3 DNA: TGCGCCAGCAGCTCAAGACAGGGGACCGAGCAGTACTTC; clone size: -; J gene: TRBJ2-7; V gene: TRBV5-1; D gene: TRBD1
CDR3 protein: CASSPGQGPQETQYF; CDR3 DNA: TGTGCCAGCTCACCGGGACAGGGGCCTCAAGAGACCCAGTACTTC; clone size: -; J gene: TRBJ2-5; V gene: TRBV18; D gene: TRBD1